This entry is about one TCR beta chain. The source of the sample is a study of blood T cell repertoires in COVID-19. Study-wide background: Sites in the United States, Italy and Spain provided acute and convalescent COVID-19 samples. From T cells, B-cell-depleted T cells, or PBMCs came the material, which was cDNA or gDNA.

Per the authors' pipeline: Amplified reference gene primers provided the basis for estimating nucleated cell counts. Using immunoSEQ multiplex PCR, the repertoire was profiled, and TCRdb retains in-frame clones only, with some absent. From that table come the V and J calls and clone size; the DNA was used to work out D and trimming. The repertoire consists of about 310,000 clones, with 85% occurring once and the leading ten covering 1.9%. Participant age was roughly 18 to 89 years, and participants resided in 25 or so US areas. The sequence was obtained from a woman aged 25 to 45 who had been exposed to COVID-19. Sequencing used PBMCs or T cells enriched from blood (not recorded which).

The CDR3 loop reads CASRFEPTGDYGYTF. Here the CDR3 DNA reads TGCGCCAGCAGGTTTGAGCCTACAGGGGACTATGGCTACACCTTC. V is TRBV5-1 and J is TRBJ1-2; 7 nucleotides line up with TRBD1. Germline V gene sequence: CDR1 SGHRS, CDR2 YFSETQ. The ends lost 5 bases at V and 3 bases at J; junction bases unmatched: 10. This CDR3 has 15 amino acids. Supplemented by reference TRBV5-1 and TRBJ1-2, the full variable domain reads KAGVTQTPRYLIKTRGQQVTLSCSPISGHRSVSWYQQTPGQGLQFLFEYFSETQRNKGNFPGRFSGRQFSNSRSEMNVSTLELGDSALYLCASRFEPTGDYGYTFGSGTRLTVV.